This T cell receptor (beta chain) was sequenced during a study of Ad26.COV2.S vaccination and SARS-CoV-2 variants. Study information: Each vaccinee took Ad26.COV2.S intramuscularly, once or twice 56 days apart.

Germline V gives CDR1 SQVTM, CDR2 ANQGSEA. CDR3 length equals 13 residues. V was pared by 5 bases and J by 4 bases, with 12 bases between. Noted treatment: some 20 received Ad26.COV2.S at low or high dose, single or two shots; a few received placebo; per-sample allocation not given. After the first vaccine or placebo injection, samples were drawn on day 63. Vaccination used an Ad26 vector expressing Wuhan-strain SARS-CoV-2 spike. Study-level results: Breadth and depth estimates from TCRs may understate total T cell responses. Recipients given vaccine exceeded placebo recipients in spike-specific TCR breadth.

Points on this clone: The antigen is unknown.

Profiled with immunoSEQ multiplex PCR; TCRdb holds only in-frame clones, not every one. The sample comprises 400,000 to 500,000 clones, roughly nine tenths of which are singletons, and about 2.5% rests with the top ten. The V gene is TRBV29-1, the J gene TRBJ2-1, with TRBD2 as a possible D gene (6 bases). Sequencing was performed on peripheral blood, taken in a trial of Ad26.COV2.S vaccine versus placebo. The source of this sequence is a person aged 18-60 years who received the Ad26.COV2.S COVID-19 vaccine or a placebo. The CDR3 DNA reads TGCAGCGTTCGAGGACTAAGTTACAATGAGCAGTTCTTC. This gives the protein CSVRGLSYNEQFF.